The rows below give T cell receptor beta chains drawn from one sample of a study of blood T cell repertoires in COVID-19. Profiling relied on immunoSEQ multiplex PCR, and the TCRdb table lists in-frame clones only, not all of them. The table shows approximately 250,000 clones, with approximately 80% occurring only once. Sequencing input: peripheral blood. These receptors were obtained from a human donor in a cohort sampled during active COVID-19. Both conserved end residues are part of each CDR3. The D gene is left open where the match is weak. The size of a clone is reported for some rows only, either as once, few or many, or as a class for expanded clones.

v_gene	d_gene	j_gene	abundance	CDR3aa	CDR3nt
TRBV5-1	TRBD1	TRBJ2-7	-	CASSLVLGGGSYEQYF	TGCGCCAGCAGCTTGGTGCTAGGGGGCGGCTCCTACGAGCAGTACTTC
TRBV27	TRBD1	TRBJ1-5	-	CASQTLQGAWGHQPQHF	TGTGCCAGTCAAACTCTACAGGGGGCGTGGGGTCATCAGCCCCAGCATTTT
TRBV24-1	TRBD1	TRBJ2-7	few	CATSGGQGAFFGQYF	TGTGCCACCAGTGGAGGACAGGGGGCATTTTTTGGGCAGTACTTC
TRBV27	TRBD2	TRBJ2-3	once	CASSFFWREGGTDTQYF	TGTGCCAGCAGTTTTTTTTGGCGGGAGGGGGGGACAGATACGCAGTATTTT
TRBV7-3	-	TRBJ1-2	-	CASSPRRGNGYTF	TGTGCCAGCAGCCCCCGGCGGGGGAATGGCTACACCTTC
TRBV11-1	-	TRBJ1-1	-	CASSLAGGIAEAFF	TGTGCCAGCAGCTTAGCGGGGGGTATTGCTGAAGCTTTCTTT
TRBV5-4	-	TRBJ1-2	-	CASSLAPRRLEDGYTF	TGTGCCAGCAGCTTGGCCCCAAGGAGACTCGAAGATGGCTACACCTTC
TRBV5-1	-	TRBJ2-2	-	CASSFTRNTGELFF	TGCGCCAGCAGCTTTACACGGAACACCGGGGAGCTGTTTTTT
TRBV18	TRBD2	TRBJ2-2	once	CASSPLASGNTNTGELFF	TGTGCCAGCTCACCACTGGCTAGCGGCAATACGAACACCGGGGAGCTGTTTTTT
TRBV7-9	-	TRBJ1-2	-	CAGGGVLANYGYTF	TGTGCCGGAGGAGGGGTTTTAGCGAACTATGGCTACACCTTC
TRBV19	TRBD1	TRBJ1-4	-	CASSIATGTAATNEKLFF	TGTGCCAGTAGTATCGCCACCGGGACAGCCGCAACTAATGAAAAACTGTTTTTT
TRBV11-2	TRBD2	TRBJ2-3	-	CASSLSGGSSTDTQYF	TGTGCCAGCAGCTTATCCGGGGGGTCAAGCACAGATACGCAGTATTTT
TRBV4-1	-	TRBJ1-1	-	CASSHPTDSSNTEAFF	TGCGCCAGCAGCCACCCTACCGACAGCAGTAACACTGAAGCTTTCTTT
TRBV21-1	-	TRBJ1-1	-	CASRRQGVNTEAFF	TGTGCCAGCAGGAGACAGGGGGTCAACACTGAAGCTTTCTTT
TRBV5-6	-	TRBJ2-3	-	CASSYRTVDKDTQYF	TGTGCCAGCAGCTACCGGACAGTCGATAAAGATACGCAGTATTTT
TRBV28	TRBD1	TRBJ2-2	-	CASSYQGQGPTGELFF	TGTGCCAGCAGTTACCAGGGACAGGGGCCCACCGGGGAGCTGTTTTTT
TRBV7-3	-	TRBJ2-7	-	CASSLVGGTYEQYF	TGTGCCAGCAGCTTAGTGGGGGGAACCTACGAGCAGTACTTC
TRBV9	-	TRBJ1-3	once	CASSHGRGQSGNTIYF	TGTGCCAGCAGCCACGGAAGAGGGCAGTCTGGAAACACCATATATTTT
TRBV5-1	-	TRBJ1-2	-	CASSLTGQGYTF	TGCGCCAGCAGCTTAACAGGGCAAGGCTACACCTTC
TRBV5-1	TRBD1	TRBJ1-1	-	CASSLRGQGAEAFF	TGCGCCAGCAGCTTGAGGGGACAGGGTGCTGAAGCTTTCTTT
TRBV18	-	TRBJ1-2	-	CASSPGEEGYTF	TGTGCCAGCTCACCAGGGGAGGAAGGCTACACCTTC
TRBV7-8	TRBD1	TRBJ1-2	-	CASSLALGGDGYTF	TGTGCCAGCAGCTTAGCGTTAGGGGGCGATGGCTACACCTTC
TRBV6-5	-	TRBJ2-5	-	CASRGAGETQYF	TGTGCCAGCAGAGGGGCTGGGGAGACCCAGTACTTC
TRBV5-8	-	TRBJ2-1	-	CASSLANEQFF	TGTGCCAGCAGCTTGGCAAATGAGCAGTTCTTC
TRBV5-1	-	TRBJ2-3	-	CASSQRAGNAGTQYF	TGCGCCAGCAGCCAGCGCGCCGGGAACGCAGGTACGCAGTATTTT
TRBV28	TRBD1	TRBJ2-7	-	CASTRTGVWYEQYF	TGTGCCAGCACCAGGACAGGGGTCTGGTACGAGCAGTACTTC
TRBV3-1/TRBV3-2	TRBD1	TRBJ2-3	-	CASSQSDRRSTDTQYF	TGTGCCAGCAGCCAATCGGACAGGCGTAGCACAGATACGCAGTATTTT
TRBV9	-	TRBJ2-1	-	CASTPGSGVVHEQFF	TGTGCCAGCACCCCGGGGTCGGGAGTTGTTCATGAGCAGTTCTTC
TRBV2	TRBD2	TRBJ2-1	-	CASSEIGAGGPDEQFF	TGTGCCAGCAGTGAAATTGGGGCGGGAGGGCCCGATGAGCAGTTCTTC
TRBV29-1	-	TRBJ1-3	few	CSVRDNKDNTIYF	TGCAGCGTCAGGGACAATAAGGATAACACCATATATTTT
TRBV19	TRBD1	TRBJ2-7	-	CASSMGTGRVYEQYF	TGTGCCAGTAGTATGGGGACAGGGAGGGTTTACGAGCAGTACTTC
TRBV3-1/TRBV3-2	-	TRBJ1-2	-	CASSPGQTGGYTF	TGTGCCAGCAGCCCCGGCCAAACAGGGGGCTACACCTTC
TRBV7-2	TRBD2	TRBJ2-3	-	CASSLVGTTFTDTQYF	TGTGCCAGCAGCTTAGTTGGGACTACCTTCACAGATACGCAGTATTTT
TRBV28	TRBD1	TRBJ1-2	-	CASSLWDRGPQGYTF	TGTGCCAGCAGTTTATGGGACAGGGGGCCCCAGGGCTACACCTTC
TRBV9	-	TRBJ1-1	-	CASSAGHMNTEAFF	TGTGCCAGCAGCGCTGGACACATGAACACTGAAGCTTTCTTT
TRBV2	-	TRBJ1-3	-	CASSEAWLGNTIYF	TGTGCCAGCAGTGAAGCGTGGCTTGGAAACACCATATATTTT
TRBV11-3	TRBD2	TRBJ2-1	-	CASSLEGGGWGEQFF	TGTGCCAGCAGCTTAGAAGGCGGGGGGTGGGGTGAGCAGTTCTTC
TRBV5-1	-	TRBJ1-2	-	CASSFGGTGGGGYTF	TGCGCCAGCAGCTTTGGGGGAACTGGGGGCGGTGGCTACACCTTC
TRBV5-1	-	TRBJ2-5	-	CASTKIGLAEETQYF	TGCGCCAGTACGAAGATCGGATTAGCTGAAGAGACCCAGTACTTC
TRBV11-2	-	TRBJ2-7	-	CASSSGLTFGEQYF	TGTGCCAGCAGCTCGGGACTGACGTTCGGAGAGCAGTACTTC
TRBV19	-	TRBJ2-7	-	CATSKAGRAEQYF	TGTGCCACTTCGAAAGCTGGGCGGGCGGAGCAGTACTTC
TRBV5-6	TRBD2	TRBJ2-5	once	CASSNVRGGTQYF	TGTGCCAGCAGCAATGTTCGGGGGGGGACCCAGTACTTC
TRBV6-5	-	TRBJ2-7	-	CASSSPGWAYEQYF	TGTGCCAGCAGCTCCCCCGGGTGGGCCTACGAGCAGTACTTC
TRBV7-2	TRBD1	TRBJ2-7	few	CASSLSGGYEQYF	TGTGCCAGCAGCTTATCAGGGGGATACGAGCAGTACTTC
TRBV6-5	-	TRBJ2-2	-	CATSFQGGHTGELFF	TGTGCCACCTCGTTTCAGGGTGGTCACACCGGGGAGCTGTTTTTT
TRBV4-1	-	TRBJ2-1	-	CASSQVRGNNEQFF	TGCGCCAGCAGCCAAGTTAGGGGGAACAATGAGCAGTTCTTC
TRBV7-2	-	TRBJ2-5	-	CASSGGVGETQYF	TGTGCCAGCAGCGGGGGCGTGGGAGAGACCCAGTACTTC
TRBV27	TRBD1	TRBJ1-1	-	CASRVLTGARTEAFF	TGTGCCAGCAGGGTTTTGACAGGGGCGCGCACTGAAGCTTTCTTT
TRBV29-1	-	TRBJ1-2	-	CSVGGSGIGYTF	TGCAGCGTGGGGGGGTCAGGGATTGGCTACACCTTC
TRBV29-1	TRBD1	TRBJ2-2	-	CSVAWTGNTGELFF	TGCAGCGTTGCTTGGACAGGCAACACCGGGGAGCTGTTTTTT
TRBV7-8	TRBD2	TRBJ2-3	-	CASSSRPGAGDTQYF	TGTGCCAGCAGCTCCCGCCCGGGAGCGGGGGATACGCAGTATTTT
TRBV19	-	TRBJ1-5	-	CASSIGGGGTQPQHF	TGTGCCAGTAGTATAGGAGGGGGGGGCACTCAGCCCCAGCATTTT
TRBV29-1	-	TRBJ2-1	-	CSVEDGRVGSYNEQFF	TGCAGCGTTGAAGATGGTCGGGTCGGGTCCTACAATGAGCAGTTCTTC
TRBV28	TRBD1	TRBJ1-2	-	CASSLTGGPPRDYGYTF	TGTGCCAGCAGCCTGACAGGGGGCCCTCCGCGCGACTATGGCTACACCTTC
TRBV6-2/TRBV6-3	-	TRBJ1-1	-	CASSYRDKTFF	TGTGCCAGCAGTTACCGGGACAAAACTTTCTTT
TRBV5-1	-	TRBJ2-2	-	CASSLAGGHGTGELFF	TGCGCCAGCAGCTTGGCCGGGGGGCATGGCACCGGGGAGCTGTTTTTT
TRBV9	TRBD1	TRBJ1-2	-	CASSPRQGGDGYTF	TGTGCCAGCAGCCCCCGACAGGGGGGGGATGGCTACACCTTC
TRBV9	TRBD2	TRBJ2-1	-	CASSVAAGGENEQFF	TGTGCCAGCAGCGTAGCGGCGGGGGGAGAAAATGAGCAGTTCTTC
TRBV12-5	-	TRBJ2-3	few	CASAPHPADTQYF	TGTGCTAGTGCCCCTCACCCGGCAGATACGCAGTATTTT